This T cell receptor (beta chain) was retrieved from a study of CD4 T cells in relation to SARS-CoV-2 and coronaviruses. Study as a whole: After roughly ten days of antigen culture, PBMC TCR beta CDR3s were sequenced. General observations from the study: Crossreactive clones expanded significantly less to SARS-CoV-2 than monoreactive clones.

The unexposed donors gave CD4+ T cells in about 2010-2019, prior to COVID-19. Isolation of CD4+ T cells took place after roughly nine days in culture. Cells permitting, SARS-CoV-2 S/N and four cold-coronavirus spikes were tested on unexposed-donor CD4+ T cells. For this clone: Its specificity is not known.

The CDR3 totals 13 residues. CDR1 is SGHTA and CDR2 is FQGNSA in the germline V gene. The V and J ends lost 2 bases and 5 bases respectively, with 9 bases between them. Sequenced by immunoSEQ multiplex PCR; TCRdb stores in-frame clones only, minus some. The repertoire holds almost 20,000 clones, with approximately 70% as singletons. The chain recombines TRBV7-2 with TRBJ2-5, with TRBD2 as a possible D gene (5 bases). This TCR was recovered from a human donor in good health. What was sequenced was CD4+ T cells from PBMCs, cultured in vitro. The CDR3 sequence: CASSLSGGETQYF. The CDR3 nucleotides read TGTGCCAGCAGCTTAAGCGGTGGGGAGACCCAGTACTTC.